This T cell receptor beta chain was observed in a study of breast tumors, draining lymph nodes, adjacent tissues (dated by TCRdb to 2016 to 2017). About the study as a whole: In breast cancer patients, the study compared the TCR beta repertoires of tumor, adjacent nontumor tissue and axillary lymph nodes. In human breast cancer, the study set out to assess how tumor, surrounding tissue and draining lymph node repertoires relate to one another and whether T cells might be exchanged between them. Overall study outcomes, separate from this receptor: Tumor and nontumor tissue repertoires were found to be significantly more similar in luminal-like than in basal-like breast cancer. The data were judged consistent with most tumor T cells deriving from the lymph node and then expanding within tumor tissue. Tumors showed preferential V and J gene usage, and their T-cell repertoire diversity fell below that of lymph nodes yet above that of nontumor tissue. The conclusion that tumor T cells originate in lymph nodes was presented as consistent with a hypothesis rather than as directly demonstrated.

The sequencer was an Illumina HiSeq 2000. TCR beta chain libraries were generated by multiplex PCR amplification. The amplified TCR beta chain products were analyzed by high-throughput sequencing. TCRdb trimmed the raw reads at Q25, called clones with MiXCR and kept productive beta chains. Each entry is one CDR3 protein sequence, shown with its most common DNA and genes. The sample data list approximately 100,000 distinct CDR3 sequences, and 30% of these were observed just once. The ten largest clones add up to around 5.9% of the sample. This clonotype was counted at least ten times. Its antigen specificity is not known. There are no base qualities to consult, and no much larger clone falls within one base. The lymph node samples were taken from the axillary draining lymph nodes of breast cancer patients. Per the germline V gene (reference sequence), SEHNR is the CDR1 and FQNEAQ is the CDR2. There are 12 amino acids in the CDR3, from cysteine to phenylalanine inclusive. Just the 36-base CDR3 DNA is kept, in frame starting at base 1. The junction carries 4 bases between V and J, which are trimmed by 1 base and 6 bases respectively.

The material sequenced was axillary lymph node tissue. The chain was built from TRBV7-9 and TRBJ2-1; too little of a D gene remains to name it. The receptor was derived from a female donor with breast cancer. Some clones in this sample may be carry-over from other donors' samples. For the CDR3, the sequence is CASSLEGNEQFF. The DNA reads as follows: TGTGCCAGCAGCTTAGAAGGCAATGAGCAGTTCTTC.